This TCR beta chain was obtained from a study of blood T cell repertoires in COVID-19. Overall study: There were acute and convalescent COVID-19 samples, and they came from the United States, Italy and Spain. In each case, the material was cDNA or gDNA derived from T cells, B-cell-depleted T cells, or PBMCs.

Libraries were prepared by immunoSEQ multiplex PCR; TCRdb keeps only in-frame clonotypes and omits some of them. The repertoire holds about 87,000 clones, with approximately 71% as singletons. CDR3 length: 15 residues. The V gene's germline CDR1 is SGDLS and CDR2 YYNGEE. The junction had 4 bases not matched to a gene; V was cut back by 5 bases and J by 2 bases. Sequenced: peripheral blood. This chain connects TRBV9 to TRBJ2-2; 9 positions agree with TRBD2. The sequence was collected from a woman aged 50 to 60 with acute or convalescent COVID-19. The CDR3 protein is CASSLSGGNTGELFF. Here the CDR3 DNA reads TGTGCCAGCAGTCTTAGCGGGGGTAACACCGGGGAGCTGTTTTTT.